These 15 T cell receptor beta chains were sequenced from one sample in a study of OX40 agonist ivuxolimab in advanced cancers. Profiled with immunoSEQ multiplex PCR; TCRdb holds only in-frame clones, not every one. The sample shows around 95,000 clones, 85% to 95% of them seen only once. The sample consisted of CD4+ or CD8+ T cells sorted from blood, taken in a trial of the OX40 agonist ivuxolimab. These receptors were collected from an adult with an advanced solid tumor such as melanoma, head and neck, liver or kidney cancer.

The genes are TRBV7-2 and TRBJ1-6, with 7 bases that match TRBD1. CDR1 SGHTA and CDR2 FQGNSA come from the germline V gene. The CDR3 contains 14 residues. V was clipped by 4 bases and J by 8 bases; unmatched bases: 5. The CDR3 reads CASSWDRVHSPLHF. CDR3 DNA sequence: TGTGCCAGCAGCTGGGACAGAGTACATTCACCCCTCCACTTT.

The chain's CDR3 is CASSVGGEAFF. CDR3 in DNA: TGTGCCAGCAGCGTAGGAGGTGAAGCTTTCTTT. This chain links TRBV9 with TRBJ1-1; D unclear. V was shortened by 0 bases and J by 7 bases, with 4 bases between the two germline ends. The CDR3 is 11 amino acids. In germline, CDR1 is SGDLS, CDR2 YYNGEE. Complete variable domain (other parts from reference TRBV9 and TRBJ1-1): DSGVTQTPKHLITATGQRVTLRCSPRSGDLSVYWYQQSLDQGLQFLIQYYNGEERAKGNILERFSAQQFPDLHSELNLSSLELGDSALYFCASSVGGEAFFGQGTRLTVV.

The chain combines TRBV6-6 with TRBJ2-3; 11 bases map to TRBD2. The V segment lost 5 bases and the J segment 15 bases; nucleotides outside the gene matches: 7. The length of the CDR3 is 12 residues. Germline V CDR1 and CDR2: MNHNY, SVGAGI (reference sequence). CDR3 nucleotides: TGTGCCAGCAGTGATACTAGCGGGAGTACATATTTT. This encodes CASSDTSGSTYF.

The V call is TRBV7-9, the J call TRBJ2-1; D is perhaps TRBD2 (6 bases). V shed 5 bases and J shed 7 bases, with 15 bases lying between them. The CDR3 totals 14 residues. Germline loops: CDR1 SEHNR, CDR2 FQNEAQ (reference sequence). The CDR3 is CASSPYGSGNEQFF. The CDR3 DNA is TGTGCCAGCAGCCCCTACGGGAGTGGAAATGAGCAGTTCTTC.

This chain joins TRBV2 and TRBJ1-5; D not resolved. Looked up from germline, CDR1 is SNHLY and CDR2 is FYNNEI. The V and J ends lost 8 bases and 7 bases respectively, with 3 bases between them. The CDR3 contains 9 residues. CDR3 nucleotide sequence: TGTGCCAGCGGGCAGCCCCAGCATTTT. Protein sequence: CASGQPQHF.

The J gene is TRBJ2-7, the V gene TRBV9, with D hard to call. The V gene's germline CDR1 is SGDLS and CDR2 YYNGEE. V lost 4 bases, J lost 6 bases, and 14 bases lay in between. This CDR3 spans 13 amino acids. In DNA form, the CDR3 reads TGTGCCAGCAGCTTCGAAGGGCTCGGCGAGCAGTACTTC. This sequence encodes CASSFEGLGEQYF.

This chain uses TRBV7-3 with TRBJ2-7; 8 nucleotides match TRBD1. CDR1 and CDR2 (germline): SGHTA, FQGTGA. V lost 2 bases to trimming and J lost 6 bases; unmatched junction nucleotides: 9. CDR3 length: 15 residues. CDR3 residues: CASSLQGASPSEQYF. CDR3 DNA sequence: TGTGCCAGCAGCTTACAGGGGGCCTCTCCTAGCGAGCAGTACTTC.

The V call is TRBV11-2, the J call TRBJ1-5; D ambiguous. Germline V gene data show CDR1 as SGHAT and CDR2 as FQNNGV. This CDR3 region has 14 residues. V was pared by 0 bases and J by 11 bases, with 14 bases between. As DNA, the CDR3 is TGTGCCAGCAGCTTAGAACCCTATCAAGGGTCCCAGCATTTT. This gives the protein CASSLEPYQGSQHF.

The chain employs TRBV7-2 and TRBJ2-5; D possibly matches TRBD1 or TRBD2 (5 bases each). The CDR3 consists of 13 residues. With 4 bases removed from V and 5 bases from J, the gap between germline ends came to 11 bases. Germline assignment: CDR1 SGHTA and CDR2 FQGNSA. CDR3 bases: TGTGCCAGCAGCTCGGGGTGGGGGGAGACCCAGTACTTC. It yields the protein CASSSGWGETQYF.

The chain has TRBV7-3 and TRBJ2-7, with TRBD1 matching over 9 bases. The V gene end was trimmed by 5 bases and the J gene end by 5 bases; junction bases not matched to a gene: 7. Germline loops: CDR1 SGHTA, CDR2 FQGTGA. The CDR3 sequence is 14 residues long. The chain's CDR3 is CASSLQGAVDEQYF. The CDR3 coding sequence is TGTGCCAGCAGCCTACAGGGGGCGGTCGACGAGCAGTACTTC.

V gene TRBV2 combines with J gene TRBJ2-1, with 13 bases matching TRBD2. Germline CDR1 reads SNHLY; CDR2 reads FYNNEI. V gave up 5 bases and J gave up 5 bases; unmatched junction bases: 6. The length of the CDR3 is 16 residues. The CDR3 region has the DNA TGTGCCAGCAGTCCCGCGGGACTAGCGGGACACAATGAGCAGTTCTTC. This sequence encodes CASSPAGLAGHNEQFF.

The chain is built from TRBV28 and TRBJ2-5; no reliable D call. CDR1 and CDR2 (germline): MDHEN, SYDVKM. The CDR3 totals 12 residues. Trimming removed 6 bases at V and 5 bases at J, with 10 bases between. The DNA of the CDR3 is TGTGCCAGCAGAAGGGTACAGGAGACCCAGTACTTC. This encodes CASRRVQETQYF.

Of note for this clone: At the DNA level, this CDR3 is encoded by other sequences in the same sample as well. This CDR3 reads CAWSAQGNQPQHF. Here the CDR3 DNA reads TGTGCCTGGAGCGCCCAGGGAAATCAGCCCCAGCATTTT. The chain is built from TRBV30 and TRBJ1-5; perhaps TRBD1 as D (5 bases). Germline values: CDR1 GTSNPN, CDR2 SVGIG (reference sequence). V lost 3 bases to trimming and J lost 4 bases, with 10 bases between them. The CDR3 consists of 13 residues. The full variable domain, in which reference TRBV30 and TRBJ1-5 provide the parts outside the CDR3, is SQTIHQWPATLVQPVGSPLSLECTVEGTSNPNLYWYRQAAGRGLQLLFYSVGIGQISSEVPQNLSASRPQDRQFILSSKKLLLSDSGFYLCAWSAQGNQPQHFGDGTRLSIL.

This clone was counted once. The chain recombines TRBV6-4 with TRBJ2-3; no reliable D call. Germline V CDR1 and CDR2: MRHNA, SNTAGT. The CDR3 runs to 12 residues. Trimming cost V 3 bases and J 2 bases, with 3 bases left between them. The CDR3 loop reads CASSDYTDTQYF. The CDR3, as DNA: TGTGCCAGCAGTGATTACACAGATACGCAGTATTTT.

V gene TRBV12-5 combines with J gene TRBJ1-1; the match to TRBD1 covers 7 bases. The V gene's germline CDR1 is LGHNT and CDR2 FRNRAP. V trimming: 6 bases; J trimming: 6 bases; junction bases outside the gene matches: 1. This CDR3 is built from 11 residues. The CDR3 sequence: CASGRGSEAFF. In nucleotides, the CDR3 is TGTGCTAGTGGCAGGGGGTCTGAAGCTTTCTTT.